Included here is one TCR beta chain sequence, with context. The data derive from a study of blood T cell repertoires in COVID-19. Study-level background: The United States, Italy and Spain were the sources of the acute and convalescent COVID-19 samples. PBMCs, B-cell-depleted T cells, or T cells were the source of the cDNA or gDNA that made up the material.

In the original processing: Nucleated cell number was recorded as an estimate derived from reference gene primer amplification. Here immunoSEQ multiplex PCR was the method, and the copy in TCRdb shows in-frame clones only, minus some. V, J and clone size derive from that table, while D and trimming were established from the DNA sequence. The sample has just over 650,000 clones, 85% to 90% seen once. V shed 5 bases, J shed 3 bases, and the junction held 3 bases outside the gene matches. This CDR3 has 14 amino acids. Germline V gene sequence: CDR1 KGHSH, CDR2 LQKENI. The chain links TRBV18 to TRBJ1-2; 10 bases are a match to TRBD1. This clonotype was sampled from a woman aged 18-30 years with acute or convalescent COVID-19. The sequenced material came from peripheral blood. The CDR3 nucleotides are TGTGCCAGCTCAAGCGGGACAGGGGACTATGGCTACACCTTC. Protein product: CASSSGTGDYGYTF.